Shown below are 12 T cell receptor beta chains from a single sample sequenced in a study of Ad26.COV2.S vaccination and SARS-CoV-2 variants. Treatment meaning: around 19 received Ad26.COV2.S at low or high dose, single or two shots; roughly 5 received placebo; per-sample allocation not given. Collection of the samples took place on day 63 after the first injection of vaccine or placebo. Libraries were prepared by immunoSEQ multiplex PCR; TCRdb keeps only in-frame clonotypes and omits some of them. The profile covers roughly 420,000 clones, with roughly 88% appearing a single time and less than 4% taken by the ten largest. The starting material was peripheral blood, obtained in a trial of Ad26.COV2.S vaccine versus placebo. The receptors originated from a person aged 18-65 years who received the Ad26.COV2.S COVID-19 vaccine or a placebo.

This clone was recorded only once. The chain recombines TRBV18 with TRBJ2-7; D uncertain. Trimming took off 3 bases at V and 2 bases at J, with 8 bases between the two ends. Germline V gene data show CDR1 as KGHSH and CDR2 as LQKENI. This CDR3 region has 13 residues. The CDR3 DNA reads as TGTGCCAGCTCACCGCGTCAGGCCTACGAGCAGTACTTC. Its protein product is CASSPRQAYEQYF.

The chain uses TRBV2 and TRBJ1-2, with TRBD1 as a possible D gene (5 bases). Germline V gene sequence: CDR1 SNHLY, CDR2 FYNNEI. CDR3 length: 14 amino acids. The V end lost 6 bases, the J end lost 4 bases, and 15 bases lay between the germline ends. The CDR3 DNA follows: TGTGCCAGCAGCGGTATTGACAGAGTCTATGGCTACACCTTC. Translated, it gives CASSGIDRVYGYTF.

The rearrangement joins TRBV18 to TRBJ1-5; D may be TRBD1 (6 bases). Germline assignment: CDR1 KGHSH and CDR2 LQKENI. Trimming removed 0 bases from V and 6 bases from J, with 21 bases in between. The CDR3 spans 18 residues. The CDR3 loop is CASSPPRDKKERGQPQHF. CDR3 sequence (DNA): TGTGCCAGCTCACCACCTAGGGACAAGAAAGAGCGCGGTCAGCCCCAGCATTTT.

Here the CDR3 DNA reads TGTGCCAGCAGCTTAGGGCAACAGGTTAAGCAGTACTTC. Residues: CASSLGQQVKQYF. V usage is TRBV7-8 and J usage is TRBJ2-7; maybe TRBD1 (5 bases). The V end lost 1 base, the J end lost 8 bases, and 12 bases lay between the germline ends. From germline, CDR1 is SGHVS and CDR2 FQNEAQ. CDR3 length: 13 residues.

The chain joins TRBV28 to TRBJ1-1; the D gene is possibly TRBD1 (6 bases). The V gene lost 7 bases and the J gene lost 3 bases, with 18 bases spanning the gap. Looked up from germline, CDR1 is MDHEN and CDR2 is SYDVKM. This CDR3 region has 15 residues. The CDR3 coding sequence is TGTGCCAGCAATCCAAACAGGGACGCATACACTGAAGCTTTCTTT. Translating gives CASNPNRDAYTEAFF.

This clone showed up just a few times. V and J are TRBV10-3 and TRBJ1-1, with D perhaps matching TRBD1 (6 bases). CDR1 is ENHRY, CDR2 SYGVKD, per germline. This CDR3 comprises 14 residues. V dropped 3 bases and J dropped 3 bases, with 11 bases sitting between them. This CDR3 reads CAISDHREDTEAFF. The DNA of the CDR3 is TGTGCCATCAGTGATCACAGGGAGGACACTGAAGCTTTCTTT.

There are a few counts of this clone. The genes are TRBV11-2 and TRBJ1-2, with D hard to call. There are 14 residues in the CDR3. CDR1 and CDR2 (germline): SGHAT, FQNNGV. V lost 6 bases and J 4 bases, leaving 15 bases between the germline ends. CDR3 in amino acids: CASSGSGGSYGYTF. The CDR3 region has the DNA TGTGCCAGCAGTGGTTCGGGTGGGTCCTATGGCTACACCTTC.

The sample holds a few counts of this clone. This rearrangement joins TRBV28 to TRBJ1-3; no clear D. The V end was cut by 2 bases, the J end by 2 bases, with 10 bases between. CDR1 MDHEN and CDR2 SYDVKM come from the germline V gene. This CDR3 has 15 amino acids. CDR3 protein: CASSLNRGTGNTIYF. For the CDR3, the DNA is TGTGCCAGCAGTTTAAATCGGGGAACTGGAAACACCATATATTTT.

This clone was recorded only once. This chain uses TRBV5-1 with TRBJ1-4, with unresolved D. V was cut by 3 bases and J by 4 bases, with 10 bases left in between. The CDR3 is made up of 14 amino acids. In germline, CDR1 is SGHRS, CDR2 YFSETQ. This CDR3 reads CASSSDGVNEKLFF. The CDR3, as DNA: TGCGCCAGCAGCTCGGACGGAGTTAATGAAAAACTGTTTTTT. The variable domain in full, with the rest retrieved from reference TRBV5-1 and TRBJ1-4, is KAGVTQTPRYLIKTRGQQVTLSCSPISGHRSVSWYQQTPGQGLQFLFEYFSETQRNKGNFPGRFSGRQFSNSRSEMNVSTLELGDSALYLCASSSDGVNEKLFFGSGTQLSVL.

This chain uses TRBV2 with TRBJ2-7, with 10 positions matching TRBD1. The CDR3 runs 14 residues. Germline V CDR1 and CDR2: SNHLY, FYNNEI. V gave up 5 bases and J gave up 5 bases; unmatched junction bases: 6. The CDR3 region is CASSSDRGKDEQYF. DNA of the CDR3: TGTGCCAGCAGTTCGGACAGGGGGAAGGACGAGCAGTACTTC.

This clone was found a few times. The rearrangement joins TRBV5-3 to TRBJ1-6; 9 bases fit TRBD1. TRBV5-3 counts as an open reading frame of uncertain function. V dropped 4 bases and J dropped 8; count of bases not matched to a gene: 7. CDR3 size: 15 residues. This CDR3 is CARSPGGQGDSPLHF. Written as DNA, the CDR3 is TGTGCCAGAAGCCCGGGGGGACAGGGCGATTCACCCCTCCACTTT.

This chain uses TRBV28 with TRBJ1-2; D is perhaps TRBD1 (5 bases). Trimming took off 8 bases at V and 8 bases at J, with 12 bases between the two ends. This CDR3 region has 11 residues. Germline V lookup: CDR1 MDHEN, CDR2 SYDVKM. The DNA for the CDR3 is TGTGCCAGCTTTACAGGAGAGGGCTACACCTTC. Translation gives CASFTGEGYTF.